This T cell receptor (beta chain) was recorded in a study of spatial heterogeneity in lung cancer. About the study: Sequence detection consistently recorded a greater number of beta-chain than alpha-chain sequences. Matched bulk RNA-seq yielded a T cell transcriptional module score. Counts of TCR transcripts in tumor regions correlated strongly with that score.

Time point described: sample taken at primary tumor resection. Samples came from 70 to 80 TRACERx patients with untreated early-stage lung cancer. The study sequenced unsorted whole RNA from tumor, nontumor lung or frozen PBMC. This clonotype was seen ten or more times. Its antigen remains unknown. TCRdb used MiXCR to reprocess the 5' RACE reads, holding one entry per CDR3 protein. The sample lists 5,900 or so distinct CDR3 sequences, 1.3% seen once, with around 9.7% in the top ten. Overall study findings and caveats: Expanded alpha and beta TCR counts within tumors tracked tumor mutation counts.

The sample consisted of lung tumor tissue, taken at surgery. This sequence was found in a male donor with early-stage non-small cell lung cancer.

The CDR3 DNA reads TGTGCCAGCAGCTTAGCGGGGGGAGCTGGAAACACCATATATTTT. Protein sequence: CASSLAGGAGNTIYF. The chain has TRBV7-2 and TRBJ1-3; D might be TRBD1 (5 bases). This CDR3 is built from 15 residues. Germline V gives CDR1 SGHTA, CDR2 FQGNSA. V was clipped by 0 bases and J by 2 bases, with 8 bases between them.